The 4 T cell receptor beta chains below were found in one sample sequenced in a study of T cell repertoires in ileal Crohn's disease. Assay: immunoSEQ multiplex PCR; the TCRdb copy retains only in-frame clones and omits some. The sample lists 15,000 to 20,000 clones; about 92% were seen once. The sequenced material came from ileal tissue. Every receptor here comes from an adult with Crohn's disease.

The table lists this clone with a count of one. This chain connects TRBV5-1 to TRBJ1-4, with unresolved D. V was pared by 7 bases and J by 7 bases, with 14 bases between. Germline loops: CDR1 SGHRS, CDR2 YFSETQ. The CDR3 length is 13 residues. The CDR3 region is CASLPPAAEKLFF. DNA of the CDR3: TGCGCCAGCCTACCCCCGGCGGCTGAAAAACTGTTTTTT. The variable domain in full, with the rest retrieved from reference TRBV5-1 and TRBJ1-4, is KAGVTQTPRYLIKTRGQQVTLSCSPISGHRSVSWYQQTPGQGLQFLFEYFSETQRNKGNFPGRFSGRQFSNSRSEMNVSTLELGDSALYLCASLPPAAEKLFFGSGTQLSVL.

This clone was found once. The CDR3 loop is CASSGGPEAAGYTF. The CDR3 DNA reads TGTGCCAGCAGTGGAGGTCCGGAGGCAGCTGGCTACACCTTC. The rearrangement joins TRBV6-1 to TRBJ1-2; D is uncertain. Germline CDR1 reads MNHNS; CDR2 reads SASEGT. The V and J ends lost 4 bases and 7 bases respectively, with 16 bases between them. The CDR3 length is 14 residues.

This chain connects TRBV7-2 to TRBJ2-5; TRBD2 might be the D (6 bases). The germline gives CDR1 SGHTA, CDR2 FQGNSA. This CDR3 has 14 amino acids. Trimming stripped 0 bases from V and 5 bases from J, with 10 bases between. DNA of the CDR3: TGTGCCAGCAGCTTAGCCCGAGGGAGGGAGACCCAGTACTTC. It yields the protein CASSLARGRETQYF.

The chain joins TRBV5-1 to TRBJ1-4; D possibly corresponds to TRBD1 (6 bases). V was shortened by 1 base and J by 3 bases, with 10 bases between the two germline ends. This CDR3 has 15 amino acids. Germline loops: CDR1 SGHRS, CDR2 YFSETQ. CDR3 nucleotide sequence: TGCGCCAGCAGCTTGTTCCAGGGGTCTAATGAAAAACTGTTTTTT. Translation: CASSLFQGSNEKLFF.